This TCR beta chain appears in the sequencing data of a study of T-cell memory formation after mild COVID-19. As for the study in general: TCR clustering was largely donor specific.

V lost 1 base and J lost 5, with 9 bases in between. The V gene's germline CDR1 is SGHAT and CDR2 FQNNGV. This CDR3 has 14 amino acids. General study points: Clones that got smaller from day 15 to 85 had even CD4/CD8, while clones growing later tipped toward CD4+.

Comment on this clonotype: Antigen unknown.

TCRdb redid the calling of the 5' RACE reads with MiXCR, one entry per CDR3 protein. The sample contains about 360,000 distinct CDR3 sequences, over 13% of which appear only once. This TCR derives from a man in his late teens or twenties who had mild COVID-19 (a few samples of this study predate the infection). Cell type and time point are not known. The sequenced sample consisted of PBMCs or a T cell subset sorted from them (not recorded which). V is TRBV11-2 and J is TRBJ1-5; D unclear. The CDR3 nucleotides read TGTGCCAGCAGCTTAGGGAACAGAGATCAGCCCCAGCATTTT. This gives the protein CASSLGNRDQPQHF.